This entry is about one T cell receptor (beta chain). The sample originates from a study of cytomegalovirus exposure and HLA in healthy donors. Sequencing used immunoSEQ multiplex PCR; TCRdb keeps in-frame clones, though not all of them. The profile shows more than 150,000 clones, 88% of them singletons. With 5 bases clipped from V and 2 bases from J, the junction kept 6 bases outside the gene matches. The V gene's germline CDR1 is SGHVS and CDR2 FQNEAQ. CDR3 size: 15 residues. The donors were part of the validation cohort of roughly 130 subjects. That cohort was separate from the first cohort, which comprised 500 to 700 subjects.

The chain has TRBV7-8 and TRBJ2-1, with 7 nucleotides matching TRBD1. The sample comprised PBMCs. The clonotype comes from a man between 18 and 35 years old in good health and CMV-seronegative. The CDR3, as DNA: TGTGCCAGCAGCCATGGACAGGTAGCCTACAATGAGCAGTTCTTC. It encodes CASSHGQVAYNEQFF.